The source of this T cell receptor (beta chain) is a study of T-cell reconstitution after alpha-beta-depleted transplantation in children. Overall study findings and caveats: The study reportedly traced alpha-beta T cells about two months after transplant to several hundred expanded graft clones.

This CDR3 has 16 residues. Germline V lookup: CDR1 SGHTA, CDR2 FQGNSA. Unique molecular identifiers were incorporated into the prepared TCRbeta library. TCRdb re-analysed the PCR reads in MiXCR, keeping a single row per CDR3 protein. Here the sample spans fewer than 550,000 distinct CDR3 sequences, roughly an eighth being singletons. Remarks on this clonotype: Its cognate antigen is unknown. Germline is not matched at one junction end, which may reflect a read error.

The input for sequencing was PBMCs, mostly from graft donor cells, taken 180 days after TCRalphabeta/CD19-depleted stem cell transplant. This chain joins TRBV7-2 and TRBJ2-6; the D gene could be TRBD1 or TRBD2 (5 bases each). This receptor was taken from a female patient aged 2-15 years who had a stem cell transplant for aplastic anemia, so the T cells may come from the graft donor. Here the CDR3 reads CASSDGTANRANGLTF. The CDR3, as DNA: TGTGCCAGCAGCGATGGGACGGCCAACCGGGCCAACGGCCTGACTTTC.